This T cell receptor (beta chain) came from a study of type 1 regulatory T cells. Study information: T-allo10 is an in vitro-generated, Tr1-enriched CD4 T cell product specific for alloantigen. Findings of the study overall: Compared with non-type 1 regulatory T cells, type 1 regulatory T cells showed a more restricted TCR repertoire.

TCRdb fed the reads into MiXCR, producing one record per CDR3 protein. The table includes tens of thousands of distinct CDR3 sequences, around 21% detected once. Concerning this clonotype itself: As yet, its antigen is unknown.

The CDR3 loop spans 12 amino acids. V was clipped by 0 bases and J by 9 bases, with 9 bases between them. Looked up from germline, CDR1 is GTSNPN and CDR2 is SVGIG (reference sequence). The receptor was derived from a human donor in good health. Sequencing was done on a sample of cultured type 1 regulatory T (Tr1) cells, either the whole culture or a sorted fraction (not recorded which). The chain joins TRBV30 to TRBJ2-1; the D gene is possibly TRBD2 (5 bases). Here the CDR3 DNA reads TGTGCCTGGAGTGTGGCTAGCTTTGAGCAGTTCTTC. Its translation: CAWSVASFEQFF.